This is a list of T cell receptor beta chains from one sample in a study of blood T cells in healthy people across ages. MiXCR, applied by TCRdb to the 5' RACE reads, yields one record per CDR3 protein. The profile shows around 600,000 distinct CDR3 sequences, roughly 48% of them singletons. Material for sequencing was blood. These receptors were collected from an elderly man in good health. The CDR3 runs from the conserved cysteine through the conserved F or W. A D gene is named only where the DNA matches it firmly. Where a row states a size, it is once, few, many or the class of an expanded clone; other rows omit it.

TRBJ2-3	NA	TRBV24-1	NA	CATSETGVKGTQYF	TGTGCCACCAGCGAGACAGGCGTCAAGGGTACGCAGTATTTT
TRBJ2-1	few	TRBV7-2	NA	CASSPGASFHNEQFF	TGTGCCAGCAGCCCCGGCGCTAGTTTCCACAATGAGCAGTTCTTC
TRBJ2-1	NA	TRBV20-1	TRBD2	CSARTSGRIGEQFF	TGCAGTGCAAGGACTAGCGGGAGGATCGGTGAGCAGTTCTTC
TRBJ2-1	few	TRBV29-1	NA	CSVRGPAVNEQFF	TGCAGCGTCCGGGGGCCAGCAGTTAATGAGCAGTTCTTC
TRBJ2-5	few	TRBV27	TRBD2	CASSGTSAGETQYF	TGTGCCAGCAGCGGGACTAGCGCAGGAGAGACCCAGTACTTC
TRBJ2-1	NA	TRBV7-8	TRBD2	CASSLNVGTSGYNEQFF	TGTGCCAGCAGCTTAAATGTGGGGACTAGCGGATACAATGAGCAGTTCTTC
TRBJ2-7	NA	TRBV28	TRBD2	CASSSPAGGAYEQYF	TGTGCCAGCAGTTCACCTGCGGGGGGCGCGTACGAGCAGTACTTC
TRBJ2-1	many	TRBV20-1	NA	CSARGPGWPFNEQFF	TGCAGTGCTAGGGGCCCGGGGTGGCCCTTCAATGAGCAGTTCTTC
TRBJ2-7	NA	TRBV7-2	TRBD2	CASSLTASGSYEQYF	TGTGCCAGCAGCTTAACGGCTAGCGGCTCCTACGAGCAGTACTTC
TRBJ1-5	few	TRBV10-3	TRBD1	CAISDNPRGQGAQPQHF	TGTGCCATCAGTGACAATCCAAGGGGACAGGGGGCTCAGCCCCAGCATTTT
TRBJ2-5	few	TRBV20-1	TRBD2	CSARDPAGFRETQYF	TGCAGTGCTAGAGATCCAGCGGGGTTTAGAGAGACCCAGTACTTC
TRBJ2-1	NA	TRBV15	TRBD1	CATSGGDRAYNEQFF	TGTGCCACCAGCGGAGGTGACAGGGCGTACAATGAGCAGTTCTTC
TRBJ2-3	NA	TRBV11-2	TRBD1	CASRRDRVGDTQYF	TGTGCCAGCAGACGTGACAGGGTTGGAGATACGCAGTATTTT
TRBJ1-1	few	TRBV5-5	NA	CASSLAPVGSVEAFF	TGTGCCAGCAGCTTGGCTCCGGTGGGCTCGGTCGAAGCTTTCTTT
TRBJ2-5	few	TRBV7-2	NA	CASSSIGTPGLQYF	TGTGCCAGCAGCTCGATAGGAACTCCGGGACTCCAGTACTTC
TRBJ1-2	once	TRBV12-3/TRBV12-4	TRBD1	CASRFHRGTNYGYTF	TGTGCCAGCAGATTTCACAGGGGGACTAACTATGGCTACACCTTC
TRBJ1-5	NA	TRBV6-6	TRBD1	CASRSNRDRGHNRPQHF	TGTGCCAGCAGATCCAACCGGGACAGGGGCCACAATCGGCCCCAGCATTTT
TRBJ2-4	NA	TRBV11-3	NA	CASSFAGGEQYF	TGTGCCAGCAGCTTTGCGGGTGGAGAGCAGTACTTC
TRBJ2-7	few	TRBV20-1	NA	CSAPPARAGGEQYF	TGCAGTGCTCCTCCCGCACGGGCCGGCGGCGAGCAGTACTTC
TRBJ1-2	NA	TRBV30	TRBD1	CAWSARDRGSWGYTF	TGTGCCTGGAGTGCCCGGGACAGGGGTTCGTGGGGCTACACCTTC
TRBJ1-2	NA	TRBV4-3	NA	CAGSQEFTFYGYTF	TGCGCCGGCAGCCAAGAGTTCACCTTCTATGGCTACACCTTC
TRBJ1-4	NA	TRBV29-1	NA	CSVEGDGSGKLFF	TGCAGCGTTGAAGGGGACGGGAGCGGAAAACTGTTTTTT
TRBJ2-1	NA	TRBV6-5	TRBD2	CASRPTSGVYNEQFF	TGTGCCAGCAGGCCGACTAGCGGGGTTTACAATGAGCAGTTCTTC
TRBJ1-1	NA	TRBV20-1	NA	CSARGTGGGEAFF	TGCAGTGCTAGAGGAACGGGCGGGGGTGAAGCTTTCTTT
TRBJ2-7	NA	TRBV7-9	NA	CASSPRKRSDTYEQYF	TGTGCCAGCAGCCCCAGGAAGCGCTCAGATACCTACGAGCAGTACTTC
TRBJ2-5	once	TRBV5-1	TRBD1	CASSSGTAPETQYF	TGCGCCAGCAGCTCAGGGACAGCTCCAGAGACCCAGTACTTC
TRBJ2-1	once	TRBV5-1	TRBD1	CASSPVQGSYNEQFF	TGCGCCAGCAGCCCAGTACAGGGGTCCTACAATGAGCAGTTCTTC
TRBJ2-3	many	TRBV20-1	NA	CSASLGPDTQYF	TGCAGTGCTAGTCTTGGTCCAGATACGCAGTATTTT
TRBJ2-7	NA	TRBV2	NA	CASSEGRGNYEQYF	TGTGCCAGCAGTGAGGGCAGGGGAAACTACGAGCAGTACTTC